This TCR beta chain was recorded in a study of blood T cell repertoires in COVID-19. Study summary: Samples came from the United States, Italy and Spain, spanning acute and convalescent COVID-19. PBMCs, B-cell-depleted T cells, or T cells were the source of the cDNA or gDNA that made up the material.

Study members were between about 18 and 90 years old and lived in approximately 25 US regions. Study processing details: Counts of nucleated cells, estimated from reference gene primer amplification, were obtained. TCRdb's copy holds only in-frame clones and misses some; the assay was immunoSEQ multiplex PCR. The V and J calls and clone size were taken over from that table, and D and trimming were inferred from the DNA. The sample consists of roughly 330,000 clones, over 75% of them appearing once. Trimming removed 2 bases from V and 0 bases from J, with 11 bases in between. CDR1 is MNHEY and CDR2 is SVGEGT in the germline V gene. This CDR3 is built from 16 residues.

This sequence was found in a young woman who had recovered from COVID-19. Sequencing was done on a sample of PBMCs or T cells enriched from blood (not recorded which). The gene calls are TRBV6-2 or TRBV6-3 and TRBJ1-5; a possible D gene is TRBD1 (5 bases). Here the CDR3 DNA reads TGTGCCAGCAGTTACGGCGGCAGGGCTAGCAATCAGCCCCAGCATTTT. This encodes CASSYGGRASNQPQHF.